One T cell receptor beta chain is described in this entry. Antigen: not known. This entry belongs to a study of shared clonotypes between healthy human individuals. Study-wide points: Although depth was large, rarefaction showed that sequencing of the sorted subsets was incomplete.

V was clipped by 2 bases and J by 5 bases, with 12 bases between them. Germline CDR1 GTSNPN, CDR2 SVGIG (reference sequence). CDR3 size: 13 residues. Data came from immunoSEQ multiplex PCR; TCRdb stores just in-frame clones and leaves some out. This table holds about 770,000 clones, roughly 72% found once. Splitting of CD4+ cells produced CD45RA+ naive and CD45RA-negative memory subsets. The chain couples TRBV30 to TRBJ2-5; D unclear. This clonotype originated in a woman aged 25 to 39 in good health. Material: memory CD4+ T cells sorted from blood. Described subset: CD45RA-negative fraction. The CDR3 here is CAWSRVASETQYF. CDR3 DNA sequence: TGTGCCTGGAGTCGGGTCGCCTCGGAGACCCAGTACTTC.